Below, 13 T cell receptor beta chains from the same sample are listed, as sequenced in a study of T cells in Graves' hyperthyroidism and ophthalmopathy. Amplification yielded TCR beta CDR3 regions, with RNA transcripts as the source. The primer set for the first-round RT-PCR of the TCR CDR3 was HTBI. TCRdb reanalysed the multiplex PCR reads using MiXCR and keeps one entry per CDR3 protein. The sample records approximately 700,000 distinct CDR3 sequences, about 17% being singletons. Sequenced material: blood. These receptors originate from a man aged 18 to 30 with Graves' hyperthyroidism.

This chain joins TRBV6-2 or TRBV6-3 and TRBJ2-3; 7 positions agree with TRBD2. Unmatched junction bases numbered 4, after V lost 4 bases and J lost 0 bases. CDR1 is MNHEY, CDR2 SVGEGT, per germline. The CDR3 sequence is 15 residues long. The CDR3: CASSSLAVSTDTQYF. In DNA, the CDR3 is TGTGCCAGCAGTTCGCTAGCGGTTAGCACAGATACGCAGTATTTT.

In DNA, the CDR3 is TGCAGTGCTAGAGATTTCCGGGGGAGTGAAAAACTGTTTTTT. This encodes CSARDFRGSEKLFF. The rearrangement links TRBV20-1 to TRBJ1-4, with TRBD1 as a possible D gene (5 bases). The CDR3 contains 14 residues. Germline lookup yields CDR1 DFQATT and CDR2 SNEGSKA (reference sequence). V was shortened by 0 bases and J by 7 bases, with 12 bases between the two germline ends.

The J gene is TRBJ1-1, the V gene TRBV6-2 or TRBV6-3, with 10 nucleotides matching TRBD1. The CDR3 extends over 15 amino acids. Trimming took 0 bases from V and 6 from J; bases not matched to a gene: 4. The V gene's germline CDR1 is MNHEY and CDR2 SVGEGT. The DNA for the CDR3 is TGTGCCAGCAGTTACTCGAAGGGACAGGGGTCTGAAGCTTTCTTT. This codes for CASSYSKGQGSEAFF.

This clonotype was detected many times. The chain has TRBV28 and TRBJ2-3; the D gene could be TRBD1 or TRBD2 (5 bases each). Trimming removed 6 bases from V and 0 bases from J, with 10 bases in between. The CDR3 extends over 14 amino acids. Germline-derived CDR1 and CDR2 are MDHEN and SYDVKM. CDR3 DNA sequence: TGTGCCAGCAGAATAGGGACCAGCACAGATACGCAGTATTTT. The encoded protein is CASRIGTSTDTQYF.

The chain recombines TRBV12-3 or TRBV12-4 with TRBJ2-1; 9 nucleotides match TRBD1. The CDR3 consists of 15 residues. J was trimmed by 7 bases and V by 6 bases; bases with no gene match: 10. CDR3 bases: TGTGCCAGCAGCCAGGCCGGGACAGGGATAAATGAGCAGTTCTTC. Its protein is CASSQAGTGINEQFF.

The V gene is TRBV7-2, the J gene TRBJ2-7; perhaps TRBD1 as D (6 bases). The germline gives CDR1 SGHTA, CDR2 FQGNSA. Trimming pared 7 bases from V and 7 bases from J, leaving 23 bases between. CDR3 length: 15 amino acids. The CDR3, as DNA: TGTGCCAGCACCTATAAGGACAGCCTATATCGGGAGCAGTACTTC. It codes for CASTYKDSLYREQYF.

V and J are TRBV10-3 and TRBJ2-7; D unclear. CDR1 and CDR2 (germline): ENHRY, SYGVKD. This CDR3 comprises 14 residues. V was pared by 3 bases and J by 5 bases, with 14 bases between. CDR3 region: CAISDFLDPNEQYF. In nucleotides, the CDR3 is TGTGCCATCAGTGATTTTCTGGACCCCAACGAGCAGTACTTC.

The gene calls are TRBV24-1 and TRBJ2-5, with 11 bases identical to TRBD1. From germline, CDR1 is KGHDR and CDR2 SFDVKD. The length of the CDR3 is 16 residues. The junction had 6 bases not matched to a gene; V was cut back by 5 bases and J by 2 bases. CDR3 amino acids: CATSVAGQGVQETQYF. As DNA, the CDR3 is TGTGCCACCAGTGTCGCGGGACAGGGGGTTCAAGAGACCCAGTACTTC.

This clonotype was seen a handful of times. The genes are TRBV7-9 and TRBJ2-7; unclear D gene. The germline V gene encodes CDR1 SEHNR and CDR2 FQNEAQ (reference sequence). The CDR3 extends over 14 amino acids. Trimming shortened V by 1 base and J by 5 bases, and 12 bases separated the two germline ends. CDR3 region: CASSLEGTSHEQYF. CDR3 nucleotide sequence: TGTGCCAGCAGCTTAGAGGGCACGAGCCACGAGCAGTACTTC.

The chain couples TRBV6-5 to TRBJ2-3; a weak D match, TRBD2 (5 bases). CDR1 MNHEY and CDR2 SVGAGI come from the germline V gene. CDR3 length: 15 amino acids. Trimming stripped 2 bases from V and 2 bases from J, with 11 bases between. The CDR3 coding sequence is TGTGCCAGCAGTTACCTGGACGGGATCACAGATACGCAGTATTTT. Its translation: CASSYLDGITDTQYF.

This rearrangement joins TRBV2 to TRBJ2-7; 7 positions agree with TRBD1. V was pared by 9 bases and J by 3 bases, with 5 bases of the junction left unmatched. There are 12 residues in the CDR3. CDR1 and CDR2 (germline): SNHLY, FYNNEI. The DNA of the CDR3 is TGTGCCAGGCAGGGGGTGGGCTACGAGCAGTACTTC. The encoded protein is CARQGVGYEQYF.

The chain links TRBV27 to TRBJ2-2; 10 bases map to TRBD2. The V gene end was trimmed by 6 bases and the J gene end by 6 bases; junction bases not matched to a gene: 7. Germline CDR1 reads MNHEY; CDR2 reads SMNVEV (reference sequence). The CDR3 sequence is 15 residues long. The CDR3 here is CASSLAGANSGELFF. The CDR3 region has the DNA TGTGCCAGCAGCCTAGCGGGAGCGAATTCCGGGGAGCTGTTTTTT.

The chain is built from TRBV7-9 and TRBJ2-5; tentatively, D is TRBD2 (6 bases). The CDR3 loop spans 15 amino acids. Germline V gene sequence: CDR1 SEHNR, CDR2 FQNEAQ (reference sequence). Trimming left V 1 base short and J 7 bases short, with 16 bases between. The CDR3 DNA follows: TGTGCCAGCAGCTTAGACGGGAGTCGACGAGGGACCCAGTACTTC. Translating gives CASSLDGSRRGTQYF.